This TCR beta chain originates from a study of T cell responses to AZD1222 COVID-19 vaccine. Germline CDR1 SGHRS, CDR2 YFSETQ. CDR3 length: 13 residues. Trimming cost V 2 bases and J 8 bases, with 8 bases left between them. Findings and caveats of the study: Close to half of all spike-specific TCRs reportedly target regions of the variants that are unmutated. The CD4 TCRs associated with vaccination extended across spike and predominated at 160-218 and 743-854. Only after the peak T cell response were repertoires sampled.

TCRdb's copy holds only in-frame clones and misses some; the assay was immunoSEQ multiplex PCR. The sample carries over 100,000 clones, 65% to 90% recorded once. A note on this clone: The target antigen is unknown.

V gene TRBV5-1 combines with J gene TRBJ1-6; D gene ambiguous. The receptor comes from an adult who received the MenACWY meningococcal vaccine as a control. Specimen: peripheral blood, collected 28 days after the second dose of the MenACWY control vaccine. CDR3 DNA: TGCGCCAGCAGCTTTGCAGAGGATTCACCCCTCCACTTT. Amino acids: CASSFAEDSPLHF.